The clone carrying this TCR beta chain was counted ten times or more. The target antigen is unknown. The read stops 3 residues short of the end of the CDR3; the missing end is completed from the germline J gene. The data were produced by immunoSEQ multiplex PCR, yet TCRdb's version contains in-frame clones alone and is incomplete. The profile covers fewer than 75,000 clones, none occurring a single time. The sample belongs to a study of T cell clonality in common variable immunodeficiency. Notes on the study in general: CVID patient heterogeneity limited repertoire-clinical complication correlations.

This CDR3 region has 13 residues. The germline CDR1 and CDR2 sequences are SNHLY and FYNNEI. Trimming left V 8 bases short and J 6 bases short, with 13 bases between. The genes are TRBV2 and TRBJ2-2, with D unresolved. Sequences were obtained from peripheral blood mononuclear cells. This sequence was found in a person aged 18-69 years in good health. Incomplete CDR3 DNA: TGTGCCAGCCGCAACTATGTCCCCGGGGAG. Amino acids: CASRNYVPGE. The whole CDR3 protein reads CASRNYVPGELFF.